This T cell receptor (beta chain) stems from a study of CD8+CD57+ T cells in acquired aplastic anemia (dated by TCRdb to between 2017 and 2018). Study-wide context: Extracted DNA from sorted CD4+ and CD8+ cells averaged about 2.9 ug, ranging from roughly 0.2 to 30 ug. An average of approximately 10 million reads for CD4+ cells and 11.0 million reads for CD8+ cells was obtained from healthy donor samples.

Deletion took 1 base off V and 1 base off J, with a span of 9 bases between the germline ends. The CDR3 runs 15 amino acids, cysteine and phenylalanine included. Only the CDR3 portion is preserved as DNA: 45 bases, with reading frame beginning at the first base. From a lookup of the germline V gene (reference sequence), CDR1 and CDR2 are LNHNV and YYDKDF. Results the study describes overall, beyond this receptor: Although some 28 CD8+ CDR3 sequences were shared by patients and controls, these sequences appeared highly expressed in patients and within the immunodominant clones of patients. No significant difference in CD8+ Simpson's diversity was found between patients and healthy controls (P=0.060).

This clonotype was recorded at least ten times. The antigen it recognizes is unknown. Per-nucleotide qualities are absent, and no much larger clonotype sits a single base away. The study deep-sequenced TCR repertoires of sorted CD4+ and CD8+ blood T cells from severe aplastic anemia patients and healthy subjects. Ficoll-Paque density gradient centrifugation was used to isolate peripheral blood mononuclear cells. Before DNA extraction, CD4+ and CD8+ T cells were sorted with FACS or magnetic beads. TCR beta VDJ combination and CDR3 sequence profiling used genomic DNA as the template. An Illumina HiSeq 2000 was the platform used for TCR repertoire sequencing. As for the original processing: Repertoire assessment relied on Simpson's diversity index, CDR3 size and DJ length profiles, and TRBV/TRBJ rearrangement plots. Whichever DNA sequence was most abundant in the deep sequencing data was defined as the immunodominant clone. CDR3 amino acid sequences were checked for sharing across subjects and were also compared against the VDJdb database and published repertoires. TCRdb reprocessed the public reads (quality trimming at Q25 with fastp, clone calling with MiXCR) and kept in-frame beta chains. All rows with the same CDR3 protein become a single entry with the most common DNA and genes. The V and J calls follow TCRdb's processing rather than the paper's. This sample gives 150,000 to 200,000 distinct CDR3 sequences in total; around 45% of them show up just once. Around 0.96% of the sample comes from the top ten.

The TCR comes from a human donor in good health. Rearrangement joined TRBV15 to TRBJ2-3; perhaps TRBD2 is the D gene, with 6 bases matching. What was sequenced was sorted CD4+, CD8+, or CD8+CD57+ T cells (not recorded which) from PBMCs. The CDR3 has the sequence CATSRGGDGTDTQYF. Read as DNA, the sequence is TGTGCCACCAGCAGAGGGGGGGATGGCACAGATACGCAGTATTTT.